The next 32 T cell receptor beta chains were all read from a single sample in a study of CD8 T cells in Susac syndrome. The RNA, 0.5 to 1 ug, was put through reverse transcription using random hexamers. TCRdb processed the immunoSEQ multiplex PCR reads anew with MiXCR; each CDR3 protein has one entry. The table includes some 1,300 distinct CDR3 sequences, less than 80% detected once. The memory subsets for TEMRA sorting were identified by staining for CD27 and CD45RA. Sequencing was done on a sample of CD8+ TEMRA cells from PBMCs. Subset of the sample: FACS-sorted terminally differentiated effector memory CD8+ T cells re-expressing CD45RA (CD8+ TEMRA). These receptors were collected from a human donor with Susac syndrome.

This chain links TRBV27 with TRBJ2-1, with 8 nucleotides matching TRBD2. Per the germline V gene, CDR1 is MNHEY and CDR2 is SMNVEV (reference sequence). V lost 3 bases to trimming and J lost 7 bases; unmatched junction nucleotides: 5. CDR3 length: 14 residues. The CDR3 DNA reads as TGTGCCAGCAGTTTCGGTAGCGGGGTAAATGAGCAGTTCTTC. Amino acid sequence: CASSFGSGVNEQFF.

This clonotype has just a few counts. V is TRBV7-3 and J is TRBJ2-1; a possible D gene is TRBD2 (5 bases). The CDR3 covers 16 residues. Germline loops: CDR1 SGHTA, CDR2 FQGTGA. V was pared by 5 bases and J by 0 bases, with 14 bases between. CDR3 sequence (DNA): TGTGCCAGCAGCCTAAACGGGGAACTCTCCTACAATGAGCAGTTCTTC. This codes for CASSLNGELSYNEQFF.

In regard to this clonotype: One junction end does not reproduce the germline sequence, and a read error may be involved. The chain joins TRBV7-3 to TRBJ2-2, with 7 bases fitting TRBD2. This CDR3 has 16 amino acids. Germline values: CDR1 SGHTA, CDR2 FQGTGA. CDR3 DNA: TGTGCCAGCAGCAGTCTAGCGGCGACGAACACCGGGGTGCTGTTTTTT. Translating it yields CASSSLAATNTGVLFF.

The chain is built from TRBV4-2 and TRBJ2-7, with 9 bases lining up with TRBD1. Per germline, CDR1 LGHNA and CDR2 YNFKEQ. CDR3 length equals 15 residues. The V gene end was trimmed by 1 base and the J gene end by 2 bases; junction bases not matched to a gene: 3. CDR3 sequence (DNA): TGTGCCAGCAGCCAAGTAGGGACAGGGACCTACGAGCAGTACTTC. Encoded protein: CASSQVGTGTYEQYF.

Comment on this clonotype: At one boundary the junction diverges from the germline segment, which might be a read error. This chain connects TRBV7-3 to TRBJ1-2, with TRBD1 matching 8 bases. Germline CDR1 and CDR2: SGHTA and FQGTGA. The CDR3 is 17 residues long. In DNA, the CDR3 is TGTGCCAGCAACTTAAGGGGGACAGGCGATACCAATTATGGCTACACCTTC. Translating gives CASNLRGTGDTNYGYTF.

The chain employs TRBV28 and TRBJ1-1; possible D gene TRBD1, 6 bases. This CDR3 is built from 17 residues. Looked up from germline, CDR1 is MDHEN and CDR2 is SYDVKM. The V and J ends lost 4 bases and 1 base respectively, with 19 bases between them. In DNA, the CDR3 is TGTGCCAGCAGTTCTTCTTATCGGGGGCTCGCGAACACTGAAGCTTTCTTT. Its protein is CASSSSYRGLANTEAFF.

The V call is TRBV25-1, the J call TRBJ1-1, with D possibly matching TRBD1 (5 bases). Trimming took 5 bases from V and 3 from J, leaving 13 bases between them. This CDR3 is 14 amino acids long. Germline V gene lookup returns CDR1 MGHDK and CDR2 SYGVNS. The CDR3 reads CASSYMGRDTEAFF. CDR3 coding DNA: TGTGCCAGCAGTTATATGGGACGGGACACTGAAGCTTTCTTT. Drawing the rest from reference TRBV25-1 and TRBJ1-1, the complete variable domain is EADIYQTPRYLVIGTGKKITLECSQTMGHDKMYWYQQDPGMELHLIHYSYGVNSTEKGDLSSESTVSRIRTEHFPLTLESARPSHTSQYLCASSYMGRDTEAFFGQGTRLTVV.

The chain joins TRBV12-3 or TRBV12-4 to TRBJ2-1; 7 positions match TRBD2. This CDR3 is 16 amino acids long. Trimming cost V 3 bases and J 2 bases; bases outside gene matches: 7. CDR3 residues: CASSLGSGATYNEQFF. CDR3 DNA: TGTGCCAGCAGTTTGGGGAGCGGGGCCACCTACAATGAGCAGTTCTTC.

This clonotype was seen a single time. J is TRBJ2-2 and V is TRBV9, with 7 bases lining up with TRBD1. With 2 bases clipped from V and 2 bases from J, the junction kept 9 bases outside the gene matches. The CDR3 is made up of 17 amino acids. Germline loops: CDR1 SGDLS, CDR2 YYNGEE. CDR3 region: CASSVTRYRGNTGELFF. The CDR3 bases are TGTGCCAGCAGCGTTACTCGGTACAGGGGTAACACCGGGGAGCTGTTTTTT.

This clonotype was observed a handful of times. The genes are TRBV5-6 and TRBJ2-2; 8 positions agree with TRBD1. The CDR3 has 16 amino acids. J lost 3 bases, V lost 5 bases, and 9 bases had no gene match. In germline, CDR1 is SGHDT, CDR2 YYEEEE. CDR3 bases: TGTGCCAGCAGACCAGGACAGGGCGTATACACCGGGGAGCTGTTTTTT. Translated: CASRPGQGVYTGELFF.

The V gene is TRBV6-1, the J gene TRBJ2-1; TRBD2 might be the D (5 bases). V shed 8 bases and J shed 6 bases, with 17 bases lying between them. CDR3 length: 14 residues. The germline V gene encodes CDR1 MNHNS and CDR2 SASEGT. This CDR3 reads CASGVGAQGNEQFF. The CDR3 coding sequence is TGTGCCAGCGGCGTGGGAGCCCAAGGCAATGAGCAGTTCTTC.

The chain employs TRBV4-3 and TRBJ1-2; D is ambiguous. Trimming removed 0 bases at V and 8 bases at J, with 16 bases between. This CDR3 has 15 amino acids. Germline assignment: CDR1 LGHNA and CDR2 YSLEER. This CDR3 is CASSQDGGPLAGYTF. The CDR3 nucleotides read TGCGCCAGCAGCCAAGATGGTGGACCCCTGGCCGGCTACACCTTC.

Note on this clonotype: The junction differs from germline at one of its ends, possibly a read error. The V gene is TRBV28, the J gene TRBJ1-5; 8 positions match TRBD1. Germline lookup yields CDR1 MDHEN and CDR2 SYDVKM. CDR3 length equals 15 residues. Written as DNA, the CDR3 is TGTGCCAGCAGTTTATTTCAGGGGGCCAATCATCCCCAGCATTTT. Translated: CASSLFQGANHPQHF.

On this clonotype itself: The junction departs from germline at one end; a sequencing error may be responsible. The genes are TRBV14 and TRBJ2-7; 15 positions match TRBD2. This CDR3 contains 17 residues. Germline V gives CDR1 SGHDN, CDR2 FVKESK. The CDR3 DNA reads as TGTGCCAGCTGCCATGGGGGACTAGCGGGGGGATCCTACGAGCAGTACTTC. It is translated as CASCHGGLAGGSYEQYF.

This chain joins TRBV12-3 or TRBV12-4 and TRBJ1-5; D gene ambiguous. The CDR3 is 13 residues long. The V end was cut by 7 bases, the J end by 11 bases, with 18 bases between. CDR3 bases: TGTGCCAGCACCACGGGCGAGGGCCCAGCCCAGCATTTT. As protein: CASTTGEGPAQHF.

The chain links TRBV7-3 to TRBJ2-2; 10 nucleotides match TRBD2. With 6 bases clipped from V and 0 bases from J, the junction kept 4 bases outside the gene matches. CDR1 is SGHTA and CDR2 is FQGTGA in the germline V gene. This CDR3 has 16 residues. The CDR3 here is CASRGLAATNTGELFF. In nucleotides, the CDR3 is TGTGCCAGCAGAGGACTAGCGGCGACGAACACCGGGGAGCTGTTTTTT.

In this sample, this clonotype turned up a few times. The CDR3 protein is CAITDRALGNTEAFF. In DNA, the CDR3 is TGTGCCATCACAGACAGGGCCTTAGGGAACACTGAAGCTTTCTTT. The J gene is TRBJ1-1, the V gene TRBV28, with 7 positions matching TRBD1. The CDR3 covers 15 residues. The germline V gene has CDR1 MDHEN and CDR2 SYDVKM. Germline trimming cut 10 bases from V and 1 base from J; bases unmatched to any gene: 12.

The chain carries TRBV14 and TRBJ2-7; 12 positions match TRBD2. The CDR3 runs 17 residues. Per germline, CDR1 SGHDN and CDR2 FVKESK. Unmatched junction bases numbered 11, after V lost 7 bases and J lost 1 base. The CDR3 nucleotides are TGTGCCAGCAAGCAAGGGGAACTAGCGGGGGGATCCTACGAGCAGTACTTC. Encoded protein: CASKQGELAGGSYEQYF.

The V call is TRBV20-1, the J call TRBJ2-2; 10 bases match TRBD1. With 6 bases clipped from V and 6 bases from J, the junction kept 10 bases outside the gene matches. Germline values: CDR1 DFQATT, CDR2 SNEGSKA (reference sequence). The CDR3 is 15 residues long. CDR3 protein: CSASPGTGEAGELFF. The CDR3 coding sequence is TGCAGTGCCTCTCCCGGGACAGGGGAGGCCGGGGAGCTGTTTTTT.

The genes are TRBV28 and TRBJ1-1; 7 positions agree with TRBD1. Germline CDR1 is MDHEN and CDR2 is SYDVKM. The CDR3 loop spans 17 amino acids. The trim removed 7 bases at V and 1 base at J, leaving 15 bases unmatched. CDR3 bases: TGTGCCAGCAACACTCTACACAGGGGATTGGAGAACACTGAAGCTTTCTTT. Amino acid sequence: CASNTLHRGLENTEAFF.

This clonotype was seen a few times. The chain recombines TRBV7-3 with TRBJ2-3; tentatively, D is TRBD2 (6 bases). CDR3 length: 13 amino acids. Germline CDR1 is SGHTA and CDR2 is FQGTGA. V was pared by 5 bases and J by 6 bases, with 12 bases between. For the CDR3, the DNA is TGTGCCAGCAGCCCCGCCCGGGGGGATACGCAGTATTTT. Translating it yields CASSPARGDTQYF.

Details on this clonotype: It is likely a read error, because the conserved phenylalanine at the end of the CDR3 is missing. The J gene is TRBJ2-4, the V gene TRBV27; the D is unclear. Germline values: CDR1 MNHEY, CDR2 SMNVEV (reference sequence). This CDR3 is 13 amino acids long. CDR3 coding DNA: TGTGCCAGCAGTTTCGGATCGACCAACACTCAGTACCTC. Its protein product is CASSFGSTNTQYL.

The genes are TRBV6-5 and TRBJ1-2; D remains ambiguous. Per germline, CDR1 MNHEY and CDR2 SVGAGI. Trimming pared 0 bases from V and 4 bases from J, leaving 15 bases between. This CDR3 is 16 amino acids long. This CDR3 is CASSYSITVLSYGYTF. Written as DNA, the CDR3 is TGTGCCAGCAGTTACTCGATCACGGTGCTGAGCTATGGCTACACCTTC.

The CDR3 sequence: CSVVGTLNEQFF. The CDR3, as DNA: TGCAGCGTTGTCGGGACGCTTAATGAGCAGTTCTTC. V usage is TRBV29-1 and J usage is TRBJ2-1; either TRBD1 or TRBD2 may supply D (5 bases each). The CDR3 is 12 amino acids. V lost 4 bases, J lost 7 bases, and 11 bases lay in between. Germline CDR1 and CDR2: SQVTM and ANQGSEA.

The V gene is TRBV2, the J gene TRBJ1-2, with D tentatively TRBD1 (6 bases). V lost 2 bases and J lost 6, with 16 bases in between. The CDR3 totals 15 residues. Germline values: CDR1 SNHLY, CDR2 FYNNEI. The CDR3 protein is CASSERGVGTDGYTF. The CDR3 nucleotides are TGTGCCAGCAGTGAAAGGGGGGTAGGGACGGATGGCTACACCTTC.

The CDR3, as DNA: TGTGCCAGCTTCCGGGCGGGGGACTCTGGAAACACCATATATTTT. Its protein is CASFRAGDSGNTIYF. The V call is TRBV28, the J call TRBJ1-3; D is possibly TRBD1 (5 bases). The CDR3 is made up of 15 amino acids. Germline loops: CDR1 MDHEN, CDR2 SYDVKM. The V and J ends lost 8 bases and 0 bases respectively, with 14 bases between them.

To note about this clonotype: Mismatch with germline at one junction end may stem from a read error. The genes are TRBV7-3 and TRBJ2-2; D is perhaps TRBD2 (5 bases). The CDR3 length is 16 residues. The germline CDR1 and CDR2 sequences are SGHTA and FQGTGA. This CDR3 reads CASSSLPATNTGELVF. DNA for the CDR3: TGTGCCAGCAGCAGTCTACCGGCGACGAACACCGGGGAGCTGGTTTTT.

This chain connects TRBV11-2 to TRBJ1-1; 11 nucleotides line up with TRBD1. There are 20 residues in the CDR3. Trimming at V came to 3 bases and at J to 5 bases, leaving 20 bases not matched to a gene. Germline CDR1 is SGHAT and CDR2 is FQNNGV. As DNA, the CDR3 is TGTGCCAGCAGCTTTCAACCGGGACAGGGGGACTCCAAGCTTCATACTGAAGCTTTCTTT. Its protein is CASSFQPGQGDSKLHTEAFF. Together with reference TRBV11-2 and TRBJ1-1, the CDR3 gives the full variable domain: EAGVAQSPRYKIIEKRQSVAFWCNPISGHATLYWYQQILGQGPKLLIQFQNNGVVDDSQLPKDRFSAERLKGVDSTLKIQPAKLEDSAVYLCASSFQPGQGDSKLHTEAFFGQGTRLTVV.

As to this clonotype: One base away lies a much larger clone, so this may be a sequencing read error. J is TRBJ1-6 and V is TRBV12-2; the table names TRBD1, a call not compared with the DNA. TRBV12-2 is classified as a pseudogene. CDR3 size: 13 residues. The CDR3 sequence is CASRCVRDSPLHF. CDR3 DNA sequence: TGTGCAAGTCGATGTGTAAGGGACTCACCCCTCCACTTT.

This chain connects TRBV12-3 or TRBV12-4 to TRBJ1-5; D not resolved. Trimming took off 8 bases at V and 2 bases at J, with 10 bases between the two ends. The CDR3 contains 13 residues. The CDR3 region is CASVLGGNQPQHF. In DNA, the CDR3 is TGTGCCAGCGTTTTAGGAGGCAATCAGCCCCAGCATTTT.

The chain joins TRBV9 to TRBJ2-2; unclear D gene. In germline, CDR1 is SGDLS, CDR2 YYNGEE. V was cut by 0 bases and J by 2 bases, with 14 bases left in between. CDR3 length: 17 amino acids. CDR3 loop: CASSVARERGNTGELFF. The DNA of the CDR3 is TGTGCCAGCAGCGTAGCTAGGGAACGTGGTAACACCGGGGAGCTGTTTTTT.

J is TRBJ1-1 and V is TRBV11-2; TRBD1 matches at 9 bases. CDR3 length: 17 amino acids. The V and J ends lost 3 bases and 1 base, in that order; junction bases with no gene match: 9. Germline V gene sequence: CDR1 SGHAT, CDR2 FQNNGV. The chain's CDR3 is CASSFRQGDSRNTEAFF. CDR3 in DNA: TGTGCCAGCAGCTTTCGACAGGGGGACTCCAGGAACACTGAAGCTTTCTTT. Full variable domain (remainder filled in from reference TRBV11-2 and TRBJ1-1): EAGVAQSPRYKIIEKRQSVAFWCNPISGHATLYWYQQILGQGPKLLIQFQNNGVVDDSQLPKDRFSAERLKGVDSTLKIQPAKLEDSAVYLCASSFRQGDSRNTEAFFGQGTRLTVV.